The source of this T cell receptor (beta chain) is a study of T cell repertoires in cytomegalovirus infection. General observations from the study: Across the ex vivo response, the dominant clonotypes were HLA-C-restricted CMV-specific TCR beta clonotypes.

This clonotype was observed a few times. Its specificity is unknown. TCRdb re-called the reads with MiXCR, one entry per CDR3 protein. The top ten clones hold more than 85% of a sample with 75,000 to 95,000 distinct CDR3 sequences, about 44% of them seen once. From germline, CDR1 is SGHRS and CDR2 YFSETQ. The CDR3 runs 15 residues. V dropped 5 bases and J dropped 2; count of bases not matched to a gene: 4. The sequence came from a human donor in good health (CMV status not recorded). Some clones in this sample may be carry-over from other donors' samples. Sequencing was performed on CD8+ T cells from cultured PBMCs, taken from culture after CMV antigen stimulation. This chain joins TRBV5-1 and TRBJ2-5, with 12 nucleotides matching TRBD2. The CDR3 nucleotides are TGCGCCAGCAGGAGGACTAGCGGGATACAAGAGACCCAGTACTTC. It translates to CASRRTSGIQETQYF.